This TCR beta chain stems from a study of response to subunit inactivated influenza vaccine (dated by TCRdb to the late 2010s). With regard to the full study: To follow how T cells responded to a trivalent subunit inactivated influenza vaccine, the researchers relied on deep quantitative profiling of the T cell receptor repertoire.

Study-level results and caveats: The authors suggested that each seasonal influenza vaccination may recruit only a limited number of new T cells.

A remark on this clonotype: No cognate antigen has been identified for it. No base quality values were provided; no much bigger clone lies one nucleotide off.

Library construction relied on RT-PCR. Instrument used: Illumina HiSeq 2500. In-frame beta chains were kept once TCRdb had trimmed the public reads at Q25 with fastp and called clones with MiXCR. For every CDR3 protein sequence, its rows merge into one entry that carries the most common genes and DNA. In this sample the table shows about half a million distinct CDR3 sequences, 25% of which occur a single time. The ten top clones hold approximately 2% of the sample. This TCR was sampled from a man aged 45-65 years who received an inactivated influenza vaccine. Donor details come from another sample of the same person, matched by shared clones. The sequencing here drew on CD4+ T cells sorted from PBMCs, taken around 5 days after vaccination.

The DNA sequence is as follows: TGCAGTGCTAGAGTCCGCCAGGGGCGCTATGGCTACACCTTC. It is translated as CSARVRQGRYGYTF. The chain employs TRBV20-1 and TRBJ1-2, with TRBD1 as a weak D call on 6 bases. CDR1 and CDR2, per the germline V gene (reference sequence), are DFQATT and SNEGSKA. Trimming costs V 1 base and J 4 bases, and their ends lie 13 bases apart. From cysteine to phenylalanine, the CDR3 is 14 amino acids long. The CDR3 DNA has 42 bases and is translated from base 1.